Sequencing of this T cell receptor beta chain was carried out in a study of CD8+CD57+ T cells in acquired aplastic anemia. CD8+CD57+ cell expansion had been shown by flow cytometry in patients chosen for sequencing. In its sample, this clonotype was seen once. Profiles of TCR beta VDJ and CDR3 were generated from a genomic DNA template. TCRdb ran MiXCR on the reads and lists one entry per CDR3 protein. The sample consists of about 250,000 distinct CDR3 sequences, around half of them appearing once. The receptor was derived from a human donor with aplastic anemia. The material sequenced was sorted CD4+, CD8+, or CD8+CD57+ T cells (not recorded which) from PBMCs.

This CDR3 reads CASSVVASSYNSPLHF. The CDR3 DNA sequence: TGTGCCAGCAGCGTAGTGGCTAGCTCCTATAATTCACCCCTCCACTTT. J is TRBJ1-6 and V is TRBV9; no firm D call. Trimming removed 0 bases at V and 0 bases at J, with 7 bases between. The CDR3 extends over 16 amino acids. Germline V lookup: CDR1 SGDLS, CDR2 YYNGEE. Full variable domain (rest looked up from reference TRBV9 and TRBJ1-6): DSGVTQTPKHLITATGQRVTLRCSPRSGDLSVYWYQQSLDQGLQFLIQYYNGEERAKGNILERFSAQQFPDLHSELNLSSLELGDSALYFCASSVVASSYNSPLHFGNGTRLTVT.